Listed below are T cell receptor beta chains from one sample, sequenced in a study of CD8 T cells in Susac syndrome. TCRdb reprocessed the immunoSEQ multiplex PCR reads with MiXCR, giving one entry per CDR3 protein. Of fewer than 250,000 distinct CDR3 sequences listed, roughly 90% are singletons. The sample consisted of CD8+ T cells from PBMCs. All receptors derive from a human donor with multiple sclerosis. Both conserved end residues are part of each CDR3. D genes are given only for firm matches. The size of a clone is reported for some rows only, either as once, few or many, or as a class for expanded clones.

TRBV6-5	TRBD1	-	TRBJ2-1	TGTGCCAGCAGTTACTCGAGGCACGGGACAGGGGTCTACAATGAGCAGTTCTTC	CASSYSRHGTGVYNEQFF
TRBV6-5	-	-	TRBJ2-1	TGTGCCAGCAGTTACTCAGGGTTGTGGAAGTCCGGGCCGAACAATGAGCAGTTCTTC	CASSYSGLWKSGPNNEQFF
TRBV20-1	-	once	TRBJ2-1	TGCAGTGCTATCTCCGTTAGCTCCTACAATGAGCAGTTCTTC	CSAISVSSYNEQFF
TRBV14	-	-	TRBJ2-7	TGTGCCAGCAGTCCGAGGTTCGACTACGAGCAGTACTTC	CASSPRFDYEQYF
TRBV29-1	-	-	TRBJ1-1	TGCAGCGTTGAATCAGGGGTCGGCACTGAAGCTTTCTTT	CSVESGVGTEAFF
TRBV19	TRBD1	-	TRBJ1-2	TGTGCCAGTAGTATAGCCCCGGACAGGGGGCCTCACTTC	CASSIAPDRGPHF
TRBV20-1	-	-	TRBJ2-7	TGCAGTGCTAGAGGAACCGGCCTTGGTGGCGAGCAGTACTTC	CSARGTGLGGEQYF
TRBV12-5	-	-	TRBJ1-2	TGTGCTAGTGGTTCCCGGACGGGGCATGATGGCTACACCTTC	CASGSRTGHDGYTF
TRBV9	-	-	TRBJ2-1	TGTGCCAGCAGCGTAGGAGGGAGCTGGCAGGGTTCCTACAATGAGCAGTTCTTC	CASSVGGSWQGSYNEQFF
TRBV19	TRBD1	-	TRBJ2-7	TGTGCCACCCGACAGGGTAACACCTACGAGCAGTACTTC	CATRQGNTYEQYF
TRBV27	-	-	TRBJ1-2	TGTGCCAGCAGTTTATATACAGGGCCCAACTATGGCTACACCTTC	CASSLYTGPNYGYTF
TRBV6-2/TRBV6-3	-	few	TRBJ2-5	TGTGCCAGCAGTGGAGGACTATGGGAGACCCAGTACTTC	CASSGGLWETQYF
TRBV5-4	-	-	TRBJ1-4	TGTGCCAGCCGCAGGGACCTAGAAGAAAAACTGTTTTTT	CASRRDLEEKLFF
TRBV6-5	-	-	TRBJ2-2	TGTGCCAGCAGTTCACGCAACACCGGGGAGCTGTTTTTT	CASSSRNTGELFF
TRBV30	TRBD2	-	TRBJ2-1	TGTGCCTGGAGCTCAGCGGGAGGGCCGCTGAGTGAGCAGTTCTTC	CAWSSAGGPLSEQFF
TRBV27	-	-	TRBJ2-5	TGTGCCAGCAGTCCCACCCTGCAAGAGACCCAGTACTTC	CASSPTLQETQYF
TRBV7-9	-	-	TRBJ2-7	TGTGCCAGCAGCTTCGGCCAGGGCCACGAGCAGTACTTC	CASSFGQGHEQYF
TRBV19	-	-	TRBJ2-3	TGTGCCAGTAGTATAGCTAGCACAGATACGCAGTATTTT	CASSIASTDTQYF
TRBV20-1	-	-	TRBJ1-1	TGCAGTGCTAGAGACCCGGGGACCACTGAAGCTTTCTTT	CSARDPGTTEAFF
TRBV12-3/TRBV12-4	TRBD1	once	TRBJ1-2	TGTGCCAGCAGTTTCTTTCGGCGGGACAGAGATCACTACACCTTC	CASSFFRRDRDHYTF
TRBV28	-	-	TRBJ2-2	TGTGCCACCATGAGGCCACGGGTAACCGGGGAGCTGTTTTTT	CATMRPRVTGELFF
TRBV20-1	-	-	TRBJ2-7	TGCAGTGCTAATGATCGTTCCGAGGTCTTCTCCTACGAGCAGTACTTC	CSANDRSEVFSYEQYF
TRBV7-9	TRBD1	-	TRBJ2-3	TGTGCCAGCAGCTCCGGACAGGGGATCACAGATACGCAGTATTTT	CASSSGQGITDTQYF
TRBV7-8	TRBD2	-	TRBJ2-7	TGTGCCAGCAGCTTACCGGCGGGAGAGAACCACGAGCAGTACTTC	CASSLPAGENHEQYF
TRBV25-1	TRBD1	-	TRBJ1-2	TGTGCCAGCAGTCCCCGGGACAGGGGGGACTATGGCTACACCTTC	CASSPRDRGDYGYTF
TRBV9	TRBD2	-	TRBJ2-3	TGTGCCAGCAGCCACCCCCGGGTAGCGGGAGGGACAGATACGCAGTATTTT	CASSHPRVAGGTDTQYF
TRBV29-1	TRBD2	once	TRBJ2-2	TGCAGCGTTGACTATGGACTAGGGGCCGGGGAGCTGTTTTTT	CSVDYGLGAGELFF
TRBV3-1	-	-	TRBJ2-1	TGTGCCAGCAGCCCCGACCACCCCTCCTACAATGAGCAGTTCTTC	CASSPDHPSYNEQFF
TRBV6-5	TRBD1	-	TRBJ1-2	TGTGCCAGCAGTTACACACAGGGGAACTATGGCTACACCTTC	CASSYTQGNYGYTF
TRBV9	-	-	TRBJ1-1	TGTGCCAGCAGCGTAGGAGGAACGAACACTGAAGCTTTCTTT	CASSVGGTNTEAFF
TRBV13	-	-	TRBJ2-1	TGTGCCAGCAGCTCTGCGGGCGGGGCCAGAAGGACAAACAATGAGCAGTTCTTC	CASSSAGGARRTNNEQFF
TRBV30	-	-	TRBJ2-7	TGTGCCTGGAGCGGGCCCGGGGGCCCCCTCGGGCAGTACTTC	CAWSGPGGPLGQYF
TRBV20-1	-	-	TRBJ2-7	TGCAGTGCTAGAGATGTGAACGAGCAGTACTTC	CSARDVNEQYF
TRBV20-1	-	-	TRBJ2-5	TGCAGTGCTAGAGTGGACGGTGGGGCCCAGTACTTC	CSARVDGGAQYF
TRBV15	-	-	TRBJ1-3	TGTGCCACCAGCAGAGAAAGGTTGGGAAACACCATATATTTT	CATSRERLGNTIYF
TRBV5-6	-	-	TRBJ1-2	TGTGCCAGCAGCTCGACCCCCTATGGCTACACCTTC	CASSSTPYGYTF
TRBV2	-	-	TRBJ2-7	TGTGCCAGCAGTGAACCGACCTACGAGCAGTACTTC	CASSEPTYEQYF
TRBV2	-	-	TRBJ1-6	TGTGCCAGCAGTGAGTGGTACTCGGAGGGAAGGGCAGGGGTACGGAATTCACCCCTCCACTTT	CASSEWYSEGRAGVRNSPLHF
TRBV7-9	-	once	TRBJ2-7	TGTGCCAGCAGCTTCTCCAGGACCTACGAGCAGTACTTC	CASSFSRTYEQYF
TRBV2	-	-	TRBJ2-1	TGTGCCTCCCAGGTAACAGTTGGCCCCTACAATGAGCAGTTCTTC	CASQVTVGPYNEQFF
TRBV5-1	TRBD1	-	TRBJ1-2	TGCGCCAGCAGCCCGTCGCCGGGACAGGTCTACACCTTC	CASSPSPGQVYTF
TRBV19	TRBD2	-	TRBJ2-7	TGTGCCAGTAGTATGACTAGCGGGGCCACGAACGAGCAGTACTTC	CASSMTSGATNEQYF
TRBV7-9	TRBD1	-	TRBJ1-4	TGTGCCAGCAGCTTATGGACAGGGGATGATGAAAAACTGTTTTTT	CASSLWTGDDEKLFF
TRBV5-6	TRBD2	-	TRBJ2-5	TGTGCCAGCAGCTTACCGTCTAGCGGGGACCAAGAGACCCAGTACTTC	CASSLPSSGDQETQYF
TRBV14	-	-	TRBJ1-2	TGTGCCAGCAGCCAAGAGGGGTCCTATGGCTACACCTTC	CASSQEGSYGYTF
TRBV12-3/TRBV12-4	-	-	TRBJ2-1	TGTGCCAGCACCCTACTAGCTAGGGGCGATGAGCAGTTCTTC	CASTLLARGDEQFF
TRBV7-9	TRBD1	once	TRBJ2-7	TGTGCCAGCAGCTCGCTTCAGGGGGCACCCTACGAGCAGTACTTC	CASSSLQGAPYEQYF
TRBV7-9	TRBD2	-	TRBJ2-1	TGTGCCAGCAGCTTAGTCGGGACTAGCCGAAACAATGAGCAGTTCTTC	CASSLVGTSRNNEQFF
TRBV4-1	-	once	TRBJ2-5	TGCGCCAGCAGCCAACGGGGGCTTCAAGAGACCCAGTACTTC	CASSQRGLQETQYF
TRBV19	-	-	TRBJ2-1	TGTGCCAGTAGCCAGCTCGGGGGGCCTGGCAATGAGCAGTTCTTC	CASSQLGGPGNEQFF
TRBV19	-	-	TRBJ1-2	TGTGCCAGTAGTATGACGGGGAACTATGGCTACACCTTC	CASSMTGNYGYTF
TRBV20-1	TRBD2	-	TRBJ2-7	TGCAGTGCTAGATCTACTAGCGGCAGCTCCTACGAGCAGTACTTC	CSARSTSGSSYEQYF
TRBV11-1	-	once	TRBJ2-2	TGTGCCAGCAGCTTGAGGGCGGGCACCGGGGAGCTGTTTTTT	CASSLRAGTGELFF
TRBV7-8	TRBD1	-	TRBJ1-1	TGTGCCAGCAGCCCCGCGCAGGGGGCCACTACGAACACTGAAGCTTTCTTT	CASSPAQGATTNTEAFF